This T cell receptor (beta chain) was found in a study of OX40 agonist ivuxolimab in advanced cancers. Study details: Dose-escalation cases comprised hepatocellular carcinoma, melanoma, renal cell or head and neck cancer.

Clones were read by immunoSEQ multiplex PCR, and TCRdb kept only the in-frame ones, dropping some. Of 100,000 or so clones listed, 90% are singletons. Study-wide results and limits: Partly responding patients at 0.1-3.0 mg/kg showed some of the smallest clonal expansion. Averaged across samples, CD8+ T cells carried more expanded clones than CD4+ did. At 0.1 to 3.0 mg/kg, clonal expansion of CD4+ and CD8+ blood T cells had occurred by week 6.

With regard to this clone: Antigen: not known.

CDR1 SGHTA and CDR2 FQGTGA come from the germline V gene. CDR3 length: 12 residues. V was shortened by 6 bases and J by 3 bases, with 5 bases between the two germline ends. Sequenced material: CD4+ or CD8+ T cells sorted from blood, taken in a trial of the OX40 agonist ivuxolimab. This TCR derives from an adult with an advanced solid tumor such as melanoma, head and neck, liver or kidney cancer. The chain joins TRBV7-3 to TRBJ2-2, with D uncertain. CDR3 DNA sequence: TGTGCCAGCAGACCGGACACCGGGGAGCTGTTTTTT. Its protein product is CASRPDTGELFF.